Shown below are 31 T cell receptor beta chains from a single sample sequenced in a study of cytomegalovirus exposure and HLA in healthy donors. Primers included in the PCR were 60 Vbeta and 13 Jbeta primers. Measured with immunoSEQ multiplex PCR; TCRdb has only the in-frame clones, and not every one. The sample records more than 100,000 clones, around four fifths being singletons. The sample comprised PBMCs. These receptors all stem from a woman between 40 and 55 years old in good health and CMV-seronegative.

The chain has TRBV5-4 and TRBJ2-6; TRBD2 might be the D (6 bases). The V gene lost 2 bases and the J gene lost 0 bases, with 12 bases spanning the gap. The CDR3 is 17 amino acids. The germline gives CDR1 SGHNT, CDR2 YYREEE (reference sequence). This CDR3 reads CASSLGGTASGANVLTF. Written as DNA, the CDR3 is TGTGCCAGCAGCTTAGGAGGGACGGCCTCTGGGGCCAACGTCCTGACTTTC.

This sequence joins TRBV5-1 and TRBJ1-2; 8 bases align to TRBD1. The germline gives CDR1 SGHRS, CDR2 YFSETQ. Unmatched junction bases numbered 9, after V lost 0 bases and J lost 11 bases. The CDR3 contains 14 residues. In DNA form, the CDR3 reads TGCGCCAGCAGCTTGGAGGCAGGGGGCAGACGGTACACCTTC. It yields the protein CASSLEAGGRRYTF.

The V call is TRBV7-8, the J call TRBJ2-7; 7 nucleotides line up with TRBD1. CDR3 length: 15 amino acids. V lost 5 bases to trimming and J lost 5 bases; unmatched junction nucleotides: 12. The germline CDR1 and CDR2 sequences are SGHVS and FQNEAQ. CDR3: CASSPRTGRGDEQYF. CDR3 nucleotides: TGTGCCAGCAGCCCGCGGACAGGACGTGGGGACGAGCAGTACTTC.

The chain is built from TRBV6-6 and TRBJ1-2, with D hard to call. The germline V gene has CDR1 MNHNY and CDR2 SVGAGI (reference sequence). V shed 2 bases and J shed 2 bases, with 15 bases lying between them. The CDR3 consists of 16 residues. The CDR3 coding sequence is TGTGCCAGCAGTTACCCTGGCGGGCTCGGAAACTATGGCTACACCTTC. Protein: CASSYPGGLGNYGYTF.

The V gene is TRBV21-1, the J gene TRBJ1-5; the table names TRBD1, a call not compared with the DNA. TRBV21-1 has pseudogene status. This CDR3 has 18 amino acids. The DNA of the CDR3 is TGTGCCAGCAGCAAAGGGGCAGGGGGGAGGAGGGACAATCAGCCCCAGCATTTT. Protein: CASSKGAGGRRDNQPQHF.

This chain uses TRBV19 with TRBJ2-2; 7 bases agree with TRBD1. This CDR3 contains 12 residues. V shed 7 bases, J shed 6 bases, and the junction held 2 bases outside the gene matches. Germline CDR1 and CDR2: LNHDA and SQIVND (reference sequence). CDR3 nucleotides: TGTGCCAGTACACAGGGGCCCGGGGAGCTGTTTTTT. Translating it yields CASTQGPGELFF.

V is TRBV7-2 and J is TRBJ2-4; D may be TRBD2 (5 bases). The V end was cut by 5 bases, the J end by 0 bases, with 17 bases between. The germline gives CDR1 SGHTA, CDR2 FQGNSA. The CDR3 sequence is 17 residues long. DNA for the CDR3: TGTGCCAGCAGCCTAGGAGTAGGCGGGTTAGCCAAAAACATTCAGTACTTC. It codes for CASSLGVGGLAKNIQYF.

This clone was recorded once. The gene calls are TRBV6-1 and TRBJ1-2, with D possibly TRBD1 on 6 matching bases. The CDR3 covers 14 residues. V lost 1 base to trimming and J lost 2 bases, with 8 bases between them. The V gene's germline CDR1 is MNHNS and CDR2 SASEGT. This CDR3 reads CASSEGDTNYGYTF. The CDR3 DNA is TGTGCCAGCAGTGAAGGGGACACGAACTATGGCTACACCTTC.

This clone was seen a few times. The chain uses TRBV9 and TRBJ2-7; perhaps TRBD1 as D (6 bases). CDR1 SGDLS and CDR2 YYNGEE come from the germline V gene. This CDR3 contains 17 residues. V shed 4 bases and J shed 6 bases, with 26 bases lying between them. The CDR3 sequence: CASSPPLLSTGSGEQYF. The CDR3 DNA follows: TGTGCCAGCAGCCCACCCCTGCTCTCGACAGGCTCTGGCGAGCAGTACTTC.

This rearrangement joins TRBV25-1 to TRBJ2-3; 8 bases are a match to TRBD2. This CDR3 comprises 13 residues. Germline assignment: CDR1 MGHDK and CDR2 SYGVNS. V lost 6 bases and J lost 4; bases outside the gene matches: 3. The CDR3 spells CASRYGGADTQYF. Here the CDR3 DNA reads TGTGCCAGCAGATACGGGGGGGCAGATACGCAGTATTTT.

This clone was seen a few times. The genes are TRBV27 and TRBJ1-1, with 8 bases that match TRBD1. The CDR3 has 17 residues. CDR1 is MNHEY, CDR2 SMNVEV, per germline (reference sequence). Trimming removed 6 bases from V and 0 bases from J; junction bases left unmatched: 12. Here the CDR3 DNA reads TGTGCCAGCAGCCGGACAGGGCGGGGTACCATGAACACTGAAGCTTTCTTT. Its protein is CASSRTGRGTMNTEAFF.

This clone was found a few times. This sequence joins TRBV6-1 and TRBJ2-2; 7 nucleotides agree with TRBD2. The V gene end was trimmed by 4 bases and the J gene end by 3 bases; junction bases not matched to a gene: 5. The CDR3 has 15 residues. Looked up from germline, CDR1 is MNHNS and CDR2 is SASEGT. CDR3: CASSGAGGDTGELFF. The CDR3 region has the DNA TGTGCCAGCAGTGGAGCTGGGGGGGACACCGGGGAGCTGTTTTTT.

This clone has only one observation. The chain links TRBV6-5 to TRBJ2-7; 7 nucleotides agree with TRBD1. After removal of 6 bases from V and 2 bases from J, the junction contained 4 bases not matched to a gene. CDR1 is MNHEY and CDR2 is SVGAGI in the germline V gene. This CDR3 spans 13 amino acids. Here the CDR3 reads CASSEGQTYEQYF. CDR3 coding DNA: TGTGCCAGCAGCGAGGGACAGACCTACGAGCAGTACTTC.

This chain joins TRBV28 and TRBJ1-1; D call uncertain. The CDR3 is made up of 12 amino acids. V gave up 7 bases and J gave up 4 bases, with 10 bases separating them. CDR1 and CDR2 from the germline V gene are MDHEN and SYDVKM. The CDR3 sequence is CASKRFATEAFF. CDR3 in DNA: TGTGCCAGCAAGCGGTTCGCCACTGAAGCTTTCTTT.

The chain employs TRBV7-7 and TRBJ2-3; 8 bases align to TRBD2. With 3 bases clipped from V and 4 bases from J, the junction kept 6 bases outside the gene matches. Germline V gene sequence: CDR1 SSHAT, CDR2 FNYEAQ (reference sequence). CDR3 size: 15 residues. CDR3 loop: CASSLSGLVSDTQYF. The CDR3, as DNA: TGTGCCAGCAGCTTGTCGGGACTAGTTTCAGATACGCAGTATTTT.

This rearrangement joins TRBV29-1 to TRBJ2-1; tentatively, D is TRBD2 (7 bases). The V gene lost 3 bases and the J gene lost 3 bases, with 12 bases spanning the gap. Germline values: CDR1 SQVTM, CDR2 ANQGSEA. The CDR3 runs 14 residues. The DNA of the CDR3 is TGCAGCGTTGAGGCGGGGGCCGTCTACAATGAGCAGTTCTTC. Its translation: CSVEAGAVYNEQFF.

The chain couples TRBV5-4 to TRBJ2-5; 9 bases line up with TRBD1. The CDR3 loop spans 15 amino acids. Unmatched junction bases numbered 5, after V lost 4 bases and J lost 1 base. Germline V CDR1 and CDR2: SGHNT, YYREEE (reference sequence). The CDR3 DNA sequence: TGTGCCAGCAGCCCCTCGACAGGGGGCCAAGAGACCCAGTACTTC. Its protein is CASSPSTGGQETQYF.

The rearrangement uses TRBV19 and TRBJ2-2, with 13 nucleotides matching TRBD2. The J segment lost 3 bases and the V segment lost 6 bases, leaving 1 base of the junction unmatched. Per the germline V gene, CDR1 is LNHDA and CDR2 is SQIVND (reference sequence). The CDR3 is 15 residues long. The CDR3 protein is CASRTSGGYTGELFF. The DNA for the CDR3 is TGTGCCAGTAGGACTAGCGGGGGGTACACCGGGGAGCTGTTTTTT.

The gene calls are TRBV6-1 and TRBJ1-1, with D unclear. V lost 6 bases and J lost 1, with 12 bases in between. The CDR3 contains 14 residues. The germline V gene encodes CDR1 MNHNS and CDR2 SASEGT. CDR3 protein: CASREGRRNTEAFF. DNA for the CDR3: TGTGCCAGCAGAGAGGGCAGAAGGAACACTGAAGCTTTCTTT.

The DNA of the CDR3 is TGTGCCAGCAGCCACCGAACAGGGAGCACTGAAGCTTTCTTT. Its translation is CASSHRTGSTEAFF. This chain connects TRBV7-9 to TRBJ1-1; D perhaps matches TRBD1 (6 bases). Germline CDR1 SEHNR, CDR2 FQNEAQ (reference sequence). The CDR3 extends over 14 amino acids. The ends were cut back, 5 bases at V and 4 bases at J, with 14 bases in the middle.

This clone has a handful of counts. The chain couples TRBV9 to TRBJ2-7; 7 bases map to TRBD1. The germline CDR1 and CDR2 sequences are SGDLS and YYNGEE. Trimming cost V 9 bases and J 10 bases; bases outside gene matches: 13. The CDR3 is made up of 12 amino acids. CDR3: CAKQTQGSGQYF. For the CDR3, the DNA is TGTGCCAAACAAACACAGGGGTCTGGCCAGTACTTC.

This clone was seen once. V usage is TRBV6-5 and J usage is TRBJ2-7; perhaps TRBD2 as D (5 bases). CDR1 is MNHEY and CDR2 is SVGAGI in the germline V gene. This CDR3 comprises 11 residues. Trimming shortened V by 7 bases and J by 6 bases, and 10 bases separated the two germline ends. For the CDR3, the DNA is TGTGCCAGCACTGAGGGTGGCGAGCAGTACTTC. It specifies CASTEGGEQYF.

The rearrangement joins TRBV30 to TRBJ2-7; 8 bases agree with TRBD1. This CDR3 comprises 14 residues. V trimming: 2 bases; J trimming: 0 bases; junction bases outside the gene matches: 3. Germline V gene data show CDR1 as GTSNPN and CDR2 as SVGIG (reference sequence). The CDR3 region has the DNA TGTGCCTGGAGTACAGGGGGGAGCTCCTACGAGCAGTACTTC. It yields the protein CAWSTGGSSYEQYF.

This clone was seen more than once but under ten times. The chain links TRBV7-3 to TRBJ2-7, with D perhaps matching TRBD1 (6 bases). With 4 bases removed from V and 2 bases from J, the gap between germline ends came to 15 bases. The germline V gene encodes CDR1 SGHTA and CDR2 FQGTGA. The CDR3 loop spans 15 amino acids. In nucleotides, the CDR3 is TGTGCCAGCAGCTCGCAAAAGGACAGACCCTACGAGCAGTACTTC. This translates into CASSSQKDRPYEQYF.

This sequence joins TRBV29-1 and TRBJ1-2, with 8 positions matching TRBD1. V shed 6 bases, J shed 4 bases, and the junction held 4 bases outside the gene matches. Germline assignment: CDR1 SQVTM and CDR2 ANQGSEA. The CDR3 contains 12 residues. The CDR3 region is CSVDRGPYGYTF. In DNA, the CDR3 is TGCAGCGTAGACAGGGGACCCTATGGCTACACCTTC. The full variable domain, its missing parts supplied by reference TRBV29-1 and TRBJ1-2, is SAVISQKPSRDICQRGTSLTIQCQVDSQVTMMFWYRQQPGQSLTLIATANQGSEATYESGFVIDKFPISRPNLTFSTLTVSNMSPEDSSIYLCSVDRGPYGYTFGSGTRLTVV.

The gene calls are TRBV6-4 and TRBJ1-2; TRBD1 might be the D (6 bases). This CDR3 has 15 amino acids. Germline lookup yields CDR1 MRHNA and CDR2 SNTAGT. V lost 6 bases, J lost 4 bases, and 18 bases lay in between. The CDR3 here is CASSLSQGSGYGYTF. CDR3 DNA sequence: TGTGCCAGCAGCCTCTCACAGGGATCGGGCTATGGCTACACCTTC.

This chain joins TRBV4-2 and TRBJ2-3, with D perhaps TRBD2 (6 bases). Per germline, CDR1 LGHNA and CDR2 YNFKEQ. The CDR3 has 17 amino acids. V was pared by 3 bases and J by 4 bases, with 20 bases between. The CDR3 here is CASSQAFRDSSSDTQYF. In DNA form, the CDR3 reads TGTGCCAGCAGCCAGGCCTTCCGGGACTCAAGTTCAGATACGCAGTATTTT.

This clone has a handful of counts. CDR3 residues: CAISEEVNTGELFF. The CDR3 bases are TGTGCCATCAGTGAGGAGGTAAACACCGGGGAGCTGTTTTTT. This sequence joins TRBV10-3 and TRBJ2-2; D remains unclear. The CDR3 spans 14 residues. Germline V gene data show CDR1 as ENHRY and CDR2 as SYGVKD. V lost 2 bases and J lost 2, with 6 bases in between.

V is TRBV6-5 and J is TRBJ2-5; 9 nucleotides match TRBD2. CDR1 and CDR2 from the germline V gene are MNHEY and SVGAGI. This CDR3 is 16 amino acids long. V shed 1 base, J shed 2 bases, and the junction held 5 bases outside the gene matches. The CDR3, as DNA: TGTGCCAGCAGTTACTGGATAGCGGGGGTACAAGAGACCCAGTACTTC. Residues: CASSYWIAGVQETQYF.

V gene TRBV6-5 combines with J gene TRBJ2-2; 9 positions agree with TRBD2. Trimming took 8 bases from V and 0 from J; bases not matched to a gene: 4. From germline, CDR1 is MNHEY and CDR2 SVGAGI. CDR3 size: 15 residues. The CDR3 spells CASARLAANTGELFF. Here the CDR3 DNA reads TGTGCCAGCGCCCGACTAGCGGCGAACACCGGGGAGCTGTTTTTT.

The chain employs TRBV6-5 and TRBJ2-7, with 12 nucleotides matching TRBD2. This CDR3 is built from 16 residues. The V segment lost 2 bases and the J segment 2 bases; nucleotides outside the gene matches: 4. Germline V gene sequence: CDR1 MNHEY, CDR2 SVGAGI. CDR3: CASSYPGLAGTYEQYF. CDR3 DNA sequence: TGTGCCAGCAGTTACCCCGGACTAGCGGGGACCTACGAGCAGTACTTC.